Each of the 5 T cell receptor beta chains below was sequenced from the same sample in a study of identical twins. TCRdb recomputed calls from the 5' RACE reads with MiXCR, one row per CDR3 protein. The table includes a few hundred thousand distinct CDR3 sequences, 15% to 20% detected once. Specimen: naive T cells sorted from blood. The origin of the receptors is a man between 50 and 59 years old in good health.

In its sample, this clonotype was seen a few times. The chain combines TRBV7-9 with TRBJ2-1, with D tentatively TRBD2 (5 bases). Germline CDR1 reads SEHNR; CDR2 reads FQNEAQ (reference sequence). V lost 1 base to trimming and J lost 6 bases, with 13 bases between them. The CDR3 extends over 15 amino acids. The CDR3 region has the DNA TGTGCCAGCAGCTTAGAGACTCCACGGGGCAATGAGCAGTTCTTC. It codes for CASSLETPRGNEQFF. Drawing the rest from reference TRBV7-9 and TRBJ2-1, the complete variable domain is DTGVSQNPRHKITKRGQNVTFRCDPISEHNRLYWYRQTLGQGPEFLTYFQNEAQLEKSRLLSDRFSAERPKGSFSTLEIQRTEQGDSAMYLCASSLETPRGNEQFFGPGTRLTVL.

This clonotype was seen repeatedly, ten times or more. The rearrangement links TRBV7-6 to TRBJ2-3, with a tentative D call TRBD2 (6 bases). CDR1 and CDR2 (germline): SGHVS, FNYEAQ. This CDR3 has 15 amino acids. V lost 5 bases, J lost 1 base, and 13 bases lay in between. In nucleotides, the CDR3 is TGTGCCAGCAGCCCCTTTACGGGGGGCACAGATACGCAGTATTTT. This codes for CASSPFTGGTDTQYF.

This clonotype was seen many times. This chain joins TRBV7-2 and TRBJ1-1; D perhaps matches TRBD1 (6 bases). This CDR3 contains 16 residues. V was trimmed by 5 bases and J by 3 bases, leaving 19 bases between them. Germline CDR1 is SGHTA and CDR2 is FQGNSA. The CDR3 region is CASSLRTGAGDTEAFF. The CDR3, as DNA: TGTGCCAGCAGCCTCCGAACGGGGGCGGGGGACACTGAAGCTTTCTTT. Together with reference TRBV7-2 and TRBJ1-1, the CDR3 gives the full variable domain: GAGVSQSPSNKVTEKGKDVELRCDPISGHTALYWYRQSLGQGLEFLIYFQGNSAPDKSGLPSDRFSAERTGGSVSTLTIQRTQQEDSAVYLCASSLRTGAGDTEAFFGQGTRLTVV.

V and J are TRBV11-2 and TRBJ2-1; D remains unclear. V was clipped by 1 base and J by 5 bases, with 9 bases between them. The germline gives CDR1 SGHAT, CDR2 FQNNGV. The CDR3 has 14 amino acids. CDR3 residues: CASSLGPRDNEQFF. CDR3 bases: TGTGCCAGCAGCTTAGGACCCAGAGACAATGAGCAGTTCTTC.

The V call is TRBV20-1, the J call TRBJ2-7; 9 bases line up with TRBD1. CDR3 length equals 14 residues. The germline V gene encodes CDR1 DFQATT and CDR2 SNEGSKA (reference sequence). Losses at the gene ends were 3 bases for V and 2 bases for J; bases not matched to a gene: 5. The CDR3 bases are TGCAGTGCTAGCACCGGGACAGGGCCCTACGAGCAGTACTTC. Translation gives CSASTGTGPYEQYF.